Presented here are 7 T cell receptor beta chains from one specimen sequenced in a study of Ad26.COV2.S vaccination and SARS-CoV-2 variants. Clones were read by immunoSEQ multiplex PCR, and TCRdb kept only the in-frame ones, dropping some. The data contain about 680,000 clones, roughly nine tenths of them seen just once; the ten biggest clones take up around 1.4%. Specified treatment: some 19 received Ad26.COV2.S at low or high dose, single or two shots; about 5 received placebo; per-sample allocation not given. The samples were gathered on day 63 after the first injection of vaccine or placebo. Here the sequenced sample was peripheral blood, taken in a trial of Ad26.COV2.S vaccine versus placebo. These receptors came from a person aged 18-65 years who received the Ad26.COV2.S COVID-19 vaccine or a placebo.

The rearrangement joins TRBV6-2 or TRBV6-3 to TRBJ2-5; 8 nucleotides align to TRBD2. The CDR3 loop spans 15 amino acids. V lost 3 bases to trimming and J lost 5 bases; unmatched junction nucleotides: 8. Germline assignment: CDR1 MNHEY and CDR2 SVGEGT. The CDR3 DNA sequence: TGTGCCAGCAGTTATTCCGGGACTAGGATGGAGACCCAGTACTTC. Translation: CASSYSGTRMETQYF.

Points on this clone: Different DNA sequences within this sample yield the same CDR3. The rearrangement joins TRBV7-9 to TRBJ2-6, with D perhaps matching TRBD1 (5 bases). Germline assignment: CDR1 SEHNR and CDR2 FQNEAQ (reference sequence). Trimming took off 1 base at V and 4 bases at J, with 11 bases between the two ends. The CDR3 has 16 amino acids. Here the CDR3 DNA reads TGTGCCAGCAGCTTAGGAGCTGGGGCCGGGGCCAACGTCCTGACTTTC. Its translation is CASSLGAGAGANVLTF.

On this clone itself: One junction end disagrees with the germline gene, perhaps due to a read error. This chain uses TRBV11-2 with TRBJ2-5, with D unresolved. CDR1 is SGHAT and CDR2 is FQNNGV in the germline V gene. The CDR3 consists of 14 residues. CDR3 sequence reads: CASSLILAQGTQYF. CDR3 sequence (DNA): TGTGCCAGCAGCTTGATCTTAGCCCAAGGGACCCAGTACTTC.

This clone was recorded a few times. The CDR3 reads CASSLMGRGQETQYF. Here the CDR3 DNA reads TGTGCCAGCAGCTTAATGGGTAGAGGCCAAGAGACCCAGTACTTC. The chain is built from TRBV7-3 and TRBJ2-5; unclear D gene. With 1 base removed from V and 1 base from J, the gap between germline ends came to 10 bases. The CDR3 has 15 residues. The V gene's germline CDR1 is SGHTA and CDR2 FQGTGA.

V and J are TRBV14 and TRBJ1-3; weak D call: TRBD1 (5 bases). Germline V gives CDR1 SGHDN, CDR2 FVKESK. The V end lost 4 bases, the J end lost 7 bases, and 11 bases lay between the germline ends. This CDR3 comprises 13 residues. For the CDR3, the DNA is TGTGCCAGCAGCCCGGACATCGGGAACACCATATATTTT. Translated: CASSPDIGNTIYF. Based on the CDR3 plus reference TRBV14 and TRBJ1-3, the full variable domain is EAGVTQFPSHSVIEKGQTVTLRCDPISGHDNLYWYRRVMGKEIKFLLHFVKESKQDESGMPNNRFLAERTGGTYSTLKVQPAELEDSGVYFCASSPDIGNTIYFGEGSWLTVV.

The J gene is TRBJ2-6, the V gene TRBV6-4; possibly TRBD1 for D (6 bases). The CDR3 is 16 amino acids. Looked up from germline, CDR1 is MRHNA and CDR2 is SNTAGT. V was cut by 4 bases and J by 0 bases, with 10 bases left in between. The CDR3 nucleotides are TGTGCCAGCAGTGCCCGAGGGGGCTCTGGGGCCAACGTCCTGACTTTC. It is translated as CASSARGGSGANVLTF.

This sequence joins TRBV5-6 and TRBJ1-3; D is unresolved. The V end was cut by 0 bases, the J end by 0 bases, with 7 bases between. Germline V gene sequence: CDR1 SGHDT, CDR2 YYEEEE. The CDR3 sequence is 15 residues long. In DNA, the CDR3 is TGTGCCAGCAGCTTGGACAGTCACTCTGGAAACACCATATATTTT. This translates into CASSLDSHSGNTIYF. The full variable domain, rest sourced from reference TRBV5-6 and TRBJ1-3, is DAGVTQSPTHLIKTRGQQVTLRCSPKSGHDTVSWYQQALGQGPQFIFQYYEEEERQRGNFPDRFSGHQFPNYSSELNVNALLLGDSALYLCASSLDSHSGNTIYFGEGSWLTVV.